This T cell receptor (beta chain) was identified during a study of neoadjuvant anti-PD-1 for oral cavity cancer (dated by TCRdb to about 2021). General notes on the study: Before curative-intent surgical resection, most patients were given three to four biweekly doses of nivolumab at 3 mg/kg. For patients who did not progress, a fourth nivolumab dose was given around day 43, followed by definitive surgical resection on days 50-56. Under RECIST 1.1, patients with complete response, partial response or stable disease were classed as responders, and patients with progression were classed as non-responders. The parent correlative cohort had 11 to 12 patients and a response rate of about 31%.

Results the study describes overall, beyond this receptor: Only three patients per response group were included in the TCR analyses, and the authors called for validation in larger cohorts. Higher pretreatment blood TCRbeta clonality and lower post-treatment tumor TCRbeta clonality were correlated with higher pretreatment blood Treg/Th17 ratios. Within PBMCs, T cell clonality (Gini index) was significantly higher in non-responders than responders after neoadjuvant nivolumab.

For deep sequencing, PBMC libraries mostly used about 500 ng of input genomic DNA, with six replicates for each sample. TCRbeta libraries were prepared with the immunoSEQ hsTCRbeta kit according to the manufacturer's instructions. Sequencing of the completed libraries took place using an Illumina NovaSeq 6000 S4 flow cell after they had been pooled to around 3 nM. In the source study's methods: The immunoSEQ Analyzer was used for raw data preprocessing and quality control. The analysis was restricted to productive rearrangements, with each unique CDR3 amino acid sequence defining a clonotype. Repertoire clonality was estimated as the Gini-Simpson index, which was computed with the R package tcR. Student's t test was used to compare Gini indices, while Pearson correlation assessed associations with tumor size change. The source is immuneACCESS, and TCRdb retained only in-frame sequences with V and J called. Part of the clones is not carried over; for the studies checked, unresolved V genes explain less than half of this, and the remainder is unexplained. The DNA was the basis for D and trimming; V, J and clone size are from that table. Within this sample are about 9,300 clones, with around 75% of them counted one time only. Around 4% of the sample belongs to the ten largest clones.

In the case of this clone: The antigen it binds to is not known. One base away there is no much larger clone; base qualities are not given.

CDR1 and CDR2, looked up from the germline V gene, are SGHRS and YFSETQ. At the junction V is shortened by 2 bases and J by 10 bases; bases outside the gene matches: 7. Inclusive of the bounding cysteine and phenylalanine, the CDR3 is 14 residues long. Only the CDR3 portion is preserved as DNA: 42 bases, with reading frame beginning at the first base. Sample time point, as interpreted from the label and publication: after neoadjuvant nivolumab, at surgical resection. Patients were newly diagnosed with stage II-IVA oral cavity squamous cell carcinoma and had received no prior systemic or radiation treatment. The cohort was composed of patients with HPV-negative, locally advanced oral cavity squamous cell carcinoma. Peripheral blood mononuclear cells were analyzed directly, without maintenance or expansion in culture. The samples were drawn from a longitudinal correlative study tied to a single-arm phase II trial testing neoadjuvant nivolumab in oral cavity squamous cell carcinoma. Genomic DNA-based TCRbeta sequencing was performed on subject-matched pre- and post-treatment PBMCs and tumors from three responders and three non-responders. Peripheral blood mononuclear cells were collected once before nivolumab treatment and again after treatment, at the time of surgery. The Maxwell RSC DNA from Cells kit was used to extract genomic DNA from PBMCs.

The sequence is built from TRBV5-1 and TRBJ1-4; TRBD1 fits 8 bases in the junction. This clonotype was sampled from a person aged 35 to 85 with oral cavity squamous cell carcinoma. The sample here was PBMCs, taken after nivolumab (anti-PD-1) treatment. CDR3 loop: CASSFRGLDGKLFF. The DNA sequence is given as TGCGCCAGCAGCTTCAGGGGGCTCGACGGAAAACTGTTTTTT.